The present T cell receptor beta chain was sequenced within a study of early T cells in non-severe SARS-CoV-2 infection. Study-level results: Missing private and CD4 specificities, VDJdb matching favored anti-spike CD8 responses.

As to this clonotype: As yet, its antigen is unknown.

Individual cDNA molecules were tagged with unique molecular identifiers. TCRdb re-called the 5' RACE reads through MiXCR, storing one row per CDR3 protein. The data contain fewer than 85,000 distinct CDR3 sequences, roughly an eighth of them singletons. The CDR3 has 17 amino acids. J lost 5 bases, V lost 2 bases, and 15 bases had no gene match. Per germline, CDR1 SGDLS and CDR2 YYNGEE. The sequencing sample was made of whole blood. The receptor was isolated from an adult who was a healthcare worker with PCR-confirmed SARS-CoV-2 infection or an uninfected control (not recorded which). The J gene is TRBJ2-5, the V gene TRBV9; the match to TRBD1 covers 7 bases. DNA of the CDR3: TGTGCCAGCAGCGTCTCCGGGACAGCCGTTTCGGGGGAGACCCAGTACTTC. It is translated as CASSVSGTAVSGETQYF.